The 18 T cell receptor beta chains below come from one sample, sequenced in a study of T cell repertoires in cytomegalovirus infection. No cognate antigen is known for these TCRs. MiXCR, run by TCRdb on the reads, gives a single entry per CDR3 protein. In the table there are 640,000 or so distinct CDR3 sequences, 30% to 35% of which are singletons. The sequences come from cultured PBMCs, collected from culture after CMV antigen stimulation. The receptors were gathered from a human donor in good health (CMV status not recorded). Some clones in this sample may be carry-over from other donors' samples.

This clonotype was detected a few times. This chain links TRBV5-4 with TRBJ2-1; 10 bases map to TRBD2. CDR1 is SGHNT, CDR2 YYREEE, per germline (reference sequence). The CDR3 totals 15 residues. With V trimmed by 4 bases and J by 7 bases, 8 bases remained unmatched. CDR3 region: CASSPLAGQRNEQFF. Here the CDR3 DNA reads TGTGCCAGCAGCCCACTAGCGGGACAAAGGAATGAGCAGTTCTTC.

The CDR3 sequence: CASSMASNQPQHF. Written as DNA, the CDR3 is TGTGCCAGTAGTATGGCCAGCAATCAGCCCCAGCATTTT. The chain recombines TRBV19 with TRBJ1-5; no clear D. This CDR3 region has 13 residues. Trimming left V 3 bases short and J 1 base short, with 4 bases between. Per the germline V gene, CDR1 is LNHDA and CDR2 is SQIVND (reference sequence).

The chain employs TRBV20-1 and TRBJ2-1; D is uncertain. Deletions cut 1 base from V and 0 bases from J, with 16 bases between. Germline lookup yields CDR1 DFQATT and CDR2 SNEGSKA (reference sequence). The CDR3 contains 17 residues. The CDR3 sequence is CSARVPRLAVSYNEQFF. DNA of the CDR3: TGCAGTGCTAGAGTCCCCAGGCTGGCGGTCTCCTACAATGAGCAGTTCTTC.

In this sample, this clonotype turned up a few times. This chain uses TRBV12-3 or TRBV12-4 with TRBJ2-2; D unclear. This CDR3 region has 13 residues. Trimming removed 6 bases at V and 6 bases at J, with 11 bases between. The CDR3 DNA sequence: TGTGCCAGCAGCTCACACCTACCCGGGGAGCTGTTTTTT. Protein sequence: CASSSHLPGELFF.

The rearrangement links TRBV6-5 to TRBJ1-5, with a possible D match to TRBD1 (6 bases). Looked up from germline, CDR1 is MNHEY and CDR2 is SVGAGI. CDR3 length: 13 residues. Between the trimmed V and J ends, which lost 6 bases and 6 bases, there was a span of 12 bases. CDR3 sequence: CASSKQGGQPQHF. The CDR3 region has the DNA TGTGCCAGCAGCAAACAGGGCGGTCAGCCCCAGCATTTT.

V usage is TRBV13 and J usage is TRBJ2-7, with no clear D. The germline gives CDR1 PRHDT, CDR2 FYEKMQ (reference sequence). Trimming took off 5 bases at V and 0 bases at J, with 11 bases between the two ends. The CDR3 is 14 amino acids. CDR3 protein: CASSRRDHSYEQYF. The CDR3 nucleotides are TGTGCCAGCAGCAGGAGAGACCACTCCTACGAGCAGTACTTC.

Notes on this clonotype: This may be a read error, as it is one base from a much larger clone. The rearrangement joins TRBV11-3 to TRBJ2-1; TRBD2 matches at 9 bases. The trim removed 5 bases at V and 0 bases at J, leaving 2 bases unmatched. CDR1 is SGHNT and CDR2 is YENEEA in the germline V gene. CDR3 length: 15 residues. The CDR3 coding sequence is TGTGCCAGCAGCATTAGCGGGGGCTCCTACAATGAGCAGTTCTTC. Protein: CASSISGGSYNEQFF.

This clonotype appeared once. The chain recombines TRBV7-9 with TRBJ1-2; a weak D match, TRBD1 (5 bases). The CDR3 contains 15 residues. From germline, CDR1 is SEHNR and CDR2 FQNEAQ (reference sequence). V gave up 3 bases and J gave up 3 bases, with 14 bases separating them. CDR3 nucleotides: TGTGCCAGCAGCTTTGGGCAGGGAATTTACTATGGCTACACCTTC. Translated, it gives CASSFGQGIYYGYTF.

This clonotype was detected only a few times. The rearrangement uses TRBV29-1 and TRBJ1-2; D possibly corresponds to TRBD1 (5 bases). The length of the CDR3 is 13 residues. V was cut by 5 bases and J by 3 bases, with 13 bases left in between. Germline V CDR1 and CDR2: SQVTM, ANQGSEA. The CDR3 nucleotides are TGCAGCGTTCGAAACGGGGGAGACTATGGCTACACCTTC. Its protein product is CSVRNGGDYGYTF.

This chain joins TRBV18 and TRBJ2-5; D is unresolved. CDR3 length: 13 amino acids. The V gene lost 2 bases and the J gene lost 1 base, with 5 bases spanning the gap. CDR1 is KGHSH, CDR2 LQKENI, per germline. The CDR3 loop reads CASSPYGQETQYF. CDR3 nucleotide sequence: TGTGCCAGCTCACCATACGGCCAAGAGACCCAGTACTTC.

This clonotype was counted ten times or more. The chain couples TRBV7-8 to TRBJ2-5; perhaps TRBD2 as D (5 bases). Germline loops: CDR1 SGHVS, CDR2 FQNEAQ. Trimming took off 2 bases at V and 1 base at J, with 11 bases between the two ends. The CDR3 has 15 amino acids. CDR3 bases: TGTGCCAGCAGCTTAACTAGAGGAGGCCAAGAGACCCAGTACTTC. This codes for CASSLTRGGQETQYF.

This chain links TRBV12-3 or TRBV12-4 with TRBJ1-1; no firm D call. This CDR3 contains 14 residues. V was trimmed by 3 bases and J by 2 bases, leaving 10 bases between them. In DNA form, the CDR3 reads TGTGCCAGCAGTTTTGATCCCTCTAACACTGAAGCTTTCTTT. It specifies CASSFDPSNTEAFF.

The rearrangement uses TRBV20-1 and TRBJ2-3, with TRBD1 identical over 11 bases. The CDR3 is 14 residues long. The germline CDR1 and CDR2 sequences are DFQATT and SNEGSKA (reference sequence). Trimming removed 3 bases from V and 5 bases from J; junction bases left unmatched: 4. Here the CDR3 reads CSASRDRGLDTQYF. The CDR3 DNA sequence: TGCAGTGCTAGCAGGGACAGGGGGTTAGATACGCAGTATTTT.

This chain joins TRBV7-7 and TRBJ2-1, with D hard to call. Germline loops: CDR1 SSHAT, CDR2 FNYEAQ (reference sequence). Trimming took off 4 bases at V and 10 bases at J, with 14 bases between the two ends. CDR3 size: 13 residues. The CDR3 DNA reads TGTGCCAGCAGCTCCGGGCCCCTTGGGGAGCAGTTCTTC. Its translation is CASSSGPLGEQFF.

This clonotype was observed a handful of times. The V gene is TRBV5-6, the J gene TRBJ1-2; no clear D gene. The CDR3 has 13 amino acids. Germline V CDR1 and CDR2: SGHDT, YYEEEE. Deletions cut 0 bases from V and 0 bases from J, with 3 bases between. The CDR3 DNA reads as TGTGCCAGCAGCTTGGAACCTAACTATGGCTACACCTTC. Amino acid sequence: CASSLEPNYGYTF.

This clonotype appeared a few times. The V call is TRBV7-9, the J call TRBJ2-1; D unclear. Germline V lookup: CDR1 SEHNR, CDR2 FQNEAQ (reference sequence). V lost 6 bases to trimming and J lost 0 bases, with 18 bases between them. This CDR3 contains 17 residues. The CDR3 nucleotides are TGTGCCAGCAGTTCGATTAAGGCAGCCCTCTCCTACAATGAGCAGTTCTTC. Translated: CASSSIKAALSYNEQFF.

This clonotype was detected a few times. This chain connects TRBV7-6 to TRBJ2-5, with TRBD1 identical over 8 bases. V lost 0 bases to trimming and J lost 5 bases; unmatched junction nucleotides: 5. The CDR3 runs to 15 residues. Germline V gives CDR1 SGHVS, CDR2 FNYEAQ. The CDR3 sequence is CASSLAPRGPETQYF. CDR3 coding DNA: TGTGCCAGCAGCTTAGCTCCCAGGGGGCCGGAGACCCAGTACTTC. The full variable domain, in which reference TRBV7-6 and TRBJ2-5 provide the parts outside the CDR3, is GAGVSQSPRYKVTKRGQDVALRCDPISGHVSLYWYRQALGQGPEFLTYFNYEAQQDKSGLPNDRFSAERPEGSISTLTIQRTEQRDSAMYRCASSLAPRGPETQYFGPGTRLLVL.

The V call is TRBV28, the J call TRBJ2-3, with a possible D match to TRBD2 (5 bases). This CDR3 spans 11 amino acids. The ends were cut back, 7 bases at V and 7 bases at J, with 9 bases in the middle. Germline CDR1 MDHEN, CDR2 SYDVKM. The CDR3 DNA sequence: TGTGCCAGCATTAGGGAGAATACGCAGTATTTT. This encodes CASIRENTQYF.